These 3 T cell receptor beta chains were all obtained from the same sample, sequenced in a study of shared clonotypes between healthy human individuals. Method: immunoSEQ multiplex PCR; TCRdb's copy keeps in-frame clones and lacks some. Of about 680,000 clones in the sample, around 92% were seen once. CD8 cells classed as naive were CD45RO-negative and positively selected for CCR7, excluding terminally differentiated effector memory CD45RA+ cells. Sequenced input: naive CD8+ T cells sorted from blood. These receptor sequences come from a man aged 25-45 years in good health.

The rearrangement joins TRBV6-5 to TRBJ2-3; D is perhaps TRBD1 or TRBD2 (5 bases each). Germline V gene data show CDR1 as MNHEY and CDR2 as SVGAGI. This CDR3 has 14 residues. The V gene lost 2 bases and the J gene lost 4 bases, with 10 bases spanning the gap. In DNA, the CDR3 is TGTGCCAGCAGTTACGGTTCGGGGCCAGATACGCAGTATTTT. This sequence encodes CASSYGSGPDTQYF.

The chain links TRBV9 to TRBJ2-3; D is unresolved. V was pared by 0 bases and J by 0 bases, with 11 bases between. Germline CDR1 reads SGDLS; CDR2 reads YYNGEE. The CDR3 has 16 residues. For the CDR3, the DNA is TGTGCCAGCAGCGTAGCGGTAGGACGGAGCACAGATACGCAGTATTTT. Residues: CASSVAVGRSTDTQYF.

The chain combines TRBV6-1 with TRBJ2-7, with D possibly TRBD2 on 5 matching bases. CDR1 MNHNS and CDR2 SASEGT come from the germline V gene. V lost 2 bases and J 3 bases, leaving 14 bases between the germline ends. There are 15 residues in the CDR3. In DNA form, the CDR3 reads TGTGCCAGCAGTGAAAACGTTCGGGGAATCTACGAGCAGTACTTC. Encoded protein: CASSENVRGIYEQYF.